This T cell receptor beta chain was retrieved from a study of blood T cell repertoires in COVID-19. On the study more broadly: Whether acute or convalescent, the COVID-19 samples came from the United States, Italy and Spain. T cells, B-cell-depleted T cells, or PBMCs supplied cDNA or gDNA.

Original handling: Estimated nucleated cell counts came from reference gene primer amplification. Sequencing used immunoSEQ multiplex PCR; TCRdb keeps in-frame clones, though not all of them. That table supplies the V and J calls and clone size; D and trimming were determined from the DNA. The sample has some 180,000 clones, about 80% seen once. Trimming left V 6 bases short and J 0 bases short, with 12 bases between. CDR3 length equals 14 residues. The germline CDR1 and CDR2 sequences are SQVTM and ANQGSEA. Material for sequencing was peripheral blood. This sequence originates from a man in his sixties or seventies with active or convalescent COVID-19. This chain connects TRBV29-1 to TRBJ2-1; TRBD2 is a possible D gene (5 bases). The CDR3 nucleotides are TGCAGCGTCGGGGAGTTGTACTCCTACAATGAGCAGTTCTTC. This translates into CSVGELYSYNEQFF.